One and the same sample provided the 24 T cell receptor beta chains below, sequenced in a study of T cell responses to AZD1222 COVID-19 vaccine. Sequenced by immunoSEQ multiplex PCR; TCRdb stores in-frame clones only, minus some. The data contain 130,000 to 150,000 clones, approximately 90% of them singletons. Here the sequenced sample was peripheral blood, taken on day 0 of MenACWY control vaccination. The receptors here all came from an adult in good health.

The chain's CDR3 is CASSLSSSGGTEAFF. The CDR3 DNA sequence: TGTGCCAGCAGTTTATCCTCCTCGGGGGGCACTGAAGCTTTCTTT. The chain uses TRBV27 and TRBJ1-1; D may be TRBD1 (5 bases). The germline CDR1 and CDR2 sequences are MNHEY and SMNVEV (reference sequence). CDR3 length: 15 residues. V dropped 0 bases and J dropped 4 bases, with 12 bases sitting between them.

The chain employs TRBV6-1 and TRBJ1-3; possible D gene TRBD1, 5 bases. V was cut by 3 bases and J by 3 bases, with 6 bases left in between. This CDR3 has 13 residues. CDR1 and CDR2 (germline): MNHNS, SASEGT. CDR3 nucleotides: TGTGCCAGCAGTGATACAGGTGGAAACACCATATATTTT. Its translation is CASSDTGGNTIYF.

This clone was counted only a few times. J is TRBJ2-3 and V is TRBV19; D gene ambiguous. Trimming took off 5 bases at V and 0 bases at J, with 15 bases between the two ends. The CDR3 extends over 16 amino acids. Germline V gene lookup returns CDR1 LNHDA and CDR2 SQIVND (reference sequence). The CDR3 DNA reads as TGTGCCAGTAGTTCACGGAATCATTCTAGCACAGATACGCAGTATTTT. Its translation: CASSSRNHSSTDTQYF. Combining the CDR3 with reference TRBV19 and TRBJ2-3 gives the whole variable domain DGGITQSPKYLFRKEGQNVTLSCEQNLNHDAMYWYRQDPGQGLRLIYYSQIVNDFQKGDIAEGYSVSREKKESFPLTVTSAQKNPTAFYLCASSSRNHSSTDTQYFGPGTRLTVL.

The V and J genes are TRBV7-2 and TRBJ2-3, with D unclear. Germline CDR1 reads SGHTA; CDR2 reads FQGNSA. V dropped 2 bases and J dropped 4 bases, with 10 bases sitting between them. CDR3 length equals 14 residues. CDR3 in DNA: TGTGCCAGCAGCTTACTTGGCCCCCCAGATACGCAGTATTTT. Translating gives CASSLLGPPDTQYF. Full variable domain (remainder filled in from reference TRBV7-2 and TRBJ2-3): GAGVSQSPSNKVTEKGKDVELRCDPISGHTALYWYRQSLGQGLEFLIYFQGNSAPDKSGLPSDRFSAERTGGSVSTLTIQRTQQEDSAVYLCASSLLGPPDTQYFGPGTRLTVL.

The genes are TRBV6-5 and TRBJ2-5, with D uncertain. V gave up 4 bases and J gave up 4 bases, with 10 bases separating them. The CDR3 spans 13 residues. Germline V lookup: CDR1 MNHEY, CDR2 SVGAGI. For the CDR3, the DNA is TGTGCCAGCAGTTGGCCCCCACGAGAGACCCAGTACTTC. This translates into CASSWPPRETQYF.

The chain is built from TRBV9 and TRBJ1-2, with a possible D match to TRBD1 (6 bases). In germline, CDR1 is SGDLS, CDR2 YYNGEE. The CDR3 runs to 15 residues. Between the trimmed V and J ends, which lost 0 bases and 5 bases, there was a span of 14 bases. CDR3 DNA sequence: TGTGCCAGCAGCGTAGGATCAAGGGGGATTTATGGCTACACCTTC. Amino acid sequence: CASSVGSRGIYGYTF.

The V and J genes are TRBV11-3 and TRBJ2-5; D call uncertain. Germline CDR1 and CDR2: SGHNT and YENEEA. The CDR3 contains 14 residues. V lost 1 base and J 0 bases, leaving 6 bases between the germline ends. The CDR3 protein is CASSLGSNQETQYF. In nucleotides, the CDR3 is TGTGCCAGCAGCTTAGGGAGCAACCAAGAGACCCAGTACTTC. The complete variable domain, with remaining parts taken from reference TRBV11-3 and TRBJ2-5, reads EAGVVQSPRYKIIEKKQPVAFWCNPISGHNTLYWYLQNLGQGPELLIRYENEEAVDDSQLPKDRFSAERLKGVDSTLKIQPAELGDSAVYLCASSLGSNQETQYFGPGTRLLVL.

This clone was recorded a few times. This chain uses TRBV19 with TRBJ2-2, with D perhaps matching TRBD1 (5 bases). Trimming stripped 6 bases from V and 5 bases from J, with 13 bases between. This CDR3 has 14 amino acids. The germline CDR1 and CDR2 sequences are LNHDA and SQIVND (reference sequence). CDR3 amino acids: CASSGFRGTGELFF. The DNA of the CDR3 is TGTGCCAGTAGCGGGTTTAGGGGAACCGGGGAGCTGTTTTTT.

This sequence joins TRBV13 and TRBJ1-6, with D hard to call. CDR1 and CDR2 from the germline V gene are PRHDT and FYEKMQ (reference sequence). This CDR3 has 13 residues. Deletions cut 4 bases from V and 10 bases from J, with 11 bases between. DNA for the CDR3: TGTGCCAGCAGCTCGGGAGCGGGCTCACCCCTCCACTTT. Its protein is CASSSGAGSPLHF.

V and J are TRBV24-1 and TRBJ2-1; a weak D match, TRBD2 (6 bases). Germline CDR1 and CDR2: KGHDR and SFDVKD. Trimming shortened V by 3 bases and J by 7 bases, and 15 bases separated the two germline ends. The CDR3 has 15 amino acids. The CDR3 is CATSDPGEGGNEQFF. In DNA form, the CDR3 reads TGTGCCACCAGTGATCCGGGGGAAGGAGGGAATGAGCAGTTCTTC.

In DNA form, the CDR3 reads TGTGCCTGGAGGGCTACAGGGGTTACTGAAGCTTTCTTT. Residues: CAWRATGVTEAFF. The rearrangement uses TRBV30 and TRBJ1-1, with 7 positions matching TRBD1. The CDR3 loop spans 13 amino acids. The V gene end was trimmed by 3 bases and the J gene end by 5 bases; junction bases not matched to a gene: 6. From germline, CDR1 is GTSNPN and CDR2 SVGIG (reference sequence).

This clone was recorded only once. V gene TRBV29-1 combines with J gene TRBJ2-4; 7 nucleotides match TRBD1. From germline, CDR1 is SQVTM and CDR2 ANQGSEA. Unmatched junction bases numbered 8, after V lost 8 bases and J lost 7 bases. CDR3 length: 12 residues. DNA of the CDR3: TGCAGCTCTTGGGAAGGGGGCAACATTCAGTACTTC. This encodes CSSWEGGNIQYF.

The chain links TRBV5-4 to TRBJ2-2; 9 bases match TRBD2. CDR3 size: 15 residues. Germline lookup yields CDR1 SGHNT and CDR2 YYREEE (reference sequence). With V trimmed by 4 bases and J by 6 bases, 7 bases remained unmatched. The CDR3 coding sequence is TGTGCCAGCAGCGTTAGCGGGAGTGGGGCCGGGGAGCTGTTTTTT. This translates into CASSVSGSGAGELFF.

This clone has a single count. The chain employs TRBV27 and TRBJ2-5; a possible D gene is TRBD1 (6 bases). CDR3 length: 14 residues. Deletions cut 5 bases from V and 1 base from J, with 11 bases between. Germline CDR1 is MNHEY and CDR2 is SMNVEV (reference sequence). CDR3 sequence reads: CASSLQGSQETQYF. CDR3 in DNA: TGTGCCAGCAGTCTACAGGGTAGCCAAGAGACCCAGTACTTC.

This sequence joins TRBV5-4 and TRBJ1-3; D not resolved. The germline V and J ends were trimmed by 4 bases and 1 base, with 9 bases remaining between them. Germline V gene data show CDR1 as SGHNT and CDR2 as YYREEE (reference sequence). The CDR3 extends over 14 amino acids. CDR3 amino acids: CASSQLDSGNTIYF. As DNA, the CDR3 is TGTGCCAGCAGCCAATTGGATTCTGGAAACACCATATATTTT.

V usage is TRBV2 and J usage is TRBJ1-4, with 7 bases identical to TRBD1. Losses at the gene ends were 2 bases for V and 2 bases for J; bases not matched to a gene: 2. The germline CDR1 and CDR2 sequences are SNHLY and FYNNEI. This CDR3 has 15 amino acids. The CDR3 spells CASSETRGTNEKLFF. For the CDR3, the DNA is TGTGCCAGCAGTGAAACCAGGGGGACTAATGAAAAACTGTTTTTT.

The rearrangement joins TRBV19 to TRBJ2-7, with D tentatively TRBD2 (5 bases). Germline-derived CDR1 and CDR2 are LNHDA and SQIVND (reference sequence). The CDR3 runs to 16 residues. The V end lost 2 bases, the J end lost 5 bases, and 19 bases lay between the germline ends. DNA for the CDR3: TGTGCCAGTAGTATACTGGGTAGCGCGAGAGACCACGAGCAGTACTTC. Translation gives CASSILGSARDHEQYF.

The CDR3 coding sequence is TGTGCCAGCAGTGGGACATTCTCTGGAAACACCATATATTTT. Its protein product is CASSGTFSGNTIYF. V is TRBV2 and J is TRBJ1-3, with a tentative D call TRBD1 (5 bases). The CDR3 extends over 14 amino acids. V lost 4 bases and J 0 bases, leaving 7 bases between the germline ends. The V gene's germline CDR1 is SNHLY and CDR2 FYNNEI.

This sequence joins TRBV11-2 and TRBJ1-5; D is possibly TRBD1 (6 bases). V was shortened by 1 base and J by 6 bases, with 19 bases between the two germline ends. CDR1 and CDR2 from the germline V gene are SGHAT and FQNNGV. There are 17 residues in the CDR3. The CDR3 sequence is CASSLVGWTERAQPQHF. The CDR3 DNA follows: TGTGCCAGCAGCTTAGTAGGCTGGACAGAGAGGGCTCAGCCCCAGCATTTT.

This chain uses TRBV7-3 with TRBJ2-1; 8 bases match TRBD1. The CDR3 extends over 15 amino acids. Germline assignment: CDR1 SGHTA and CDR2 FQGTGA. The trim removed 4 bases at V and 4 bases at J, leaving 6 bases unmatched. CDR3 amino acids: CASSSTGAIYNEQFF. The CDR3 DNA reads TGTGCCAGCAGCTCGACAGGGGCGATATACAATGAGCAGTTCTTC.

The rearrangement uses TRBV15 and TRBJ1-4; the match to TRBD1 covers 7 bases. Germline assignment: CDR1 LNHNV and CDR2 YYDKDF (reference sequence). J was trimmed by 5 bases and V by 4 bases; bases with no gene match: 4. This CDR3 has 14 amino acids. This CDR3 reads CATSKGGRNEKLFF. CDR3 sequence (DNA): TGTGCCACCAGCAAAGGGGGCAGGAATGAAAAACTGTTTTTT.

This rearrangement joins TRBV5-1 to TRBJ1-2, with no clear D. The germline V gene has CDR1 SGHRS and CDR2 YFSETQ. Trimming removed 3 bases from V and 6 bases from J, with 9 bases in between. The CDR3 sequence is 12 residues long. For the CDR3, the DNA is TGCGCCAGCAGCTACCAAGGAGATGGCTACACCTTC. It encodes CASSYQGDGYTF.

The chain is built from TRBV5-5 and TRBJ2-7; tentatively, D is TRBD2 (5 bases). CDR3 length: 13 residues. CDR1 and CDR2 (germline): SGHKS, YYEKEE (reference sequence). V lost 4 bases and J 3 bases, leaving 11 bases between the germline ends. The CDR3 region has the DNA TGTGCCAGCAGCGATCCGGGGAGCTACGAGCAGTACTTC. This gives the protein CASSDPGSYEQYF.

The CDR3 DNA sequence: TGTGCCAGCAGCCCCGCCGGGGTCGGGAACGAGCAGTACTTC. It codes for CASSPAGVGNEQYF. The chain couples TRBV6-5 to TRBJ2-7; tentatively, D is TRBD2 (5 bases). There are 14 residues in the CDR3. V was pared by 6 bases and J by 5 bases, with 17 bases between. Germline CDR1 and CDR2: MNHEY and SVGAGI.